Following are 21 T cell receptor beta chains from one sample sequenced in a study of cytomegalovirus exposure and HLA in healthy donors. PCR was performed using 60 Vbeta and 13 Jbeta primers. Libraries were prepared by immunoSEQ multiplex PCR; TCRdb keeps only in-frame clonotypes and omits some of them. The repertoire holds around 63,000 clones, with more than 60% as singletons. The sequencing sample was made of PBMCs. These receptors were obtained from a woman in her thirties in good health and CMV-seronegative.

Written as DNA, the CDR3 is TGTGCCAGCAGCTTGGAAGGGGCGAACACCATATATTTT. Amino acids: CASSLEGANTIYF. The V gene is TRBV5-5, the J gene TRBJ1-3, with D perhaps TRBD1 (5 bases). Trimming cost V 0 bases and J 7 bases, with 8 bases left between them. This CDR3 contains 13 residues. Germline values: CDR1 SGHKS, CDR2 YYEKEE (reference sequence).

This chain uses TRBV25-1 with TRBJ1-2; D gene unclear. V lost 1 base and J lost 1, with 7 bases in between. The length of the CDR3 is 14 residues. CDR1 and CDR2 from the germline V gene are MGHDK and SYGVNS. In DNA form, the CDR3 reads TGTGCCAGCAGTGAATTAACGCGTAACTATGGCTACACCTTC. Translation gives CASSELTRNYGYTF.

V usage is TRBV19 and J usage is TRBJ2-5, with TRBD2 matching 7 bases. Looked up from germline, CDR1 is LNHDA and CDR2 is SQIVND (reference sequence). This CDR3 comprises 12 residues. The ends lost 7 bases at V and 6 bases at J; junction bases unmatched: 5. The CDR3 DNA reads TGTGCCAGTACGGGGGGAAGCAAGACCCAGTACTTC. Translation gives CASTGGSKTQYF.

This clone was observed a handful of times. The V and J genes are TRBV5-5 and TRBJ1-5, with 7 bases aligning to TRBD1. The germline gives CDR1 SGHKS, CDR2 YYEKEE (reference sequence). The V segment lost 4 bases and the J segment 3 bases; nucleotides outside the gene matches: 4. The CDR3 is 14 residues long. CDR3 coding DNA: TGTGCCAGCAGCGTCGGGACAGTCAATCAGCCCCAGCATTTT. It is translated as CASSVGTVNQPQHF.

This clone was found a few times. V and J are TRBV7-9 and TRBJ2-5, with TRBD2 identical over 7 bases. V lost 4 bases to trimming and J lost 5 bases; unmatched junction nucleotides: 7. The CDR3 is made up of 14 amino acids. CDR1 is SEHNR and CDR2 is FQNEAQ in the germline V gene (reference sequence). The CDR3 protein is CASSSRTRNETQYF. In DNA, the CDR3 is TGTGCCAGCAGCTCAAGGACTAGAAACGAGACCCAGTACTTC.

The V call is TRBV30, the J call TRBJ1-1; unclear D gene. Deletions cut 4 bases from V and 0 bases from J, with 12 bases between. Per the germline V gene, CDR1 is GTSNPN and CDR2 is SVGIG (reference sequence). This CDR3 spans 14 amino acids. CDR3 residues: CAWTGSSLNTEAFF. The CDR3 DNA follows: TGTGCCTGGACCGGTAGCAGCTTGAACACTGAAGCTTTCTTT.

The genes are TRBV19 and TRBJ1-2, with D perhaps TRBD1 (5 bases). In germline, CDR1 is LNHDA, CDR2 SQIVND (reference sequence). The CDR3 extends over 15 amino acids. V was shortened by 0 bases and J by 0 bases, with 8 bases between the two germline ends. CDR3 residues: CASSIEDRANYGYTF. The CDR3 bases are TGTGCCAGTAGTATAGAAGACAGAGCTAACTATGGCTACACCTTC.

In its sample, this clone was seen a few times. The chain has TRBV30 and TRBJ2-1, with D possibly TRBD2 on 6 matching bases. The V gene lost 8 bases and the J gene lost 2 bases, with 7 bases spanning the gap. CDR3 size: 11 residues. CDR1 GTSNPN and CDR2 SVGIG come from the germline V gene (reference sequence). Here the CDR3 DNA reads TGTGCCAGGGAGGCCTACAATGAGCAGTTCTTC. Translated, it gives CAREAYNEQFF.

This clone was observed a few times. The chain has TRBV19 and TRBJ1-1; weak D call: TRBD1 (5 bases). The CDR3 contains 14 residues. From germline, CDR1 is LNHDA and CDR2 SQIVND (reference sequence). Trimming left V 1 base short and J 2 bases short, with 8 bases between. The CDR3 here is CASSIAGSNTEAFF. CDR3 DNA sequence: TGTGCCAGTAGTATAGCAGGGTCCAACACTGAAGCTTTCTTT.

CDR3 in amino acids: CASSYLPQETQYF. The DNA of the CDR3 is TGTGCCAGCAGCTACTTACCCCAAGAGACCCAGTACTTC. The V and J genes are TRBV7-2 and TRBJ2-5; D is ambiguous. The CDR3 consists of 13 residues. Germline CDR1 is SGHTA and CDR2 is FQGNSA. Trimming pared 4 bases from V and 1 base from J, leaving 7 bases between.

The chain has TRBV11-2 and TRBJ2-4; TRBD2 matches 7 bases. The germline V gene encodes CDR1 SGHAT and CDR2 FQNNGV. V was pared by 3 bases and J by 0 bases, with 5 bases of the junction left unmatched. The CDR3 spans 16 residues. CDR3 DNA: TGTGCCAGCAGCTTTACGAGCGGGATAGCCAAAAACATTCAGTACTTC. Translation: CASSFTSGIAKNIQYF. Drawing the rest from reference TRBV11-2 and TRBJ2-4, the complete variable domain is EAGVAQSPRYKIIEKRQSVAFWCNPISGHATLYWYQQILGQGPKLLIQFQNNGVVDDSQLPKDRFSAERLKGVDSTLKIQPAKLEDSAVYLCASSFTSGIAKNIQYFGAGTRLSVL.

V and J are TRBV4-1 and TRBJ1-4; 8 positions agree with TRBD1. CDR1 is MGHRA and CDR2 is YSYEKL in the germline V gene. V was clipped by 3 bases and J by 5 bases; unmatched bases: 5. The CDR3 consists of 15 residues. CDR3 in DNA: TGCGCCAGCAGCCACCAGGACAGGGAAAATGAAAAACTGTTTTTT. Protein sequence: CASSHQDRENEKLFF.

The V and J genes are TRBV7-8 and TRBJ2-1; possible D gene TRBD2, 6 bases. V was cut by 3 bases and J by 10 bases, with 16 bases left in between. Germline values: CDR1 SGHVS, CDR2 FQNEAQ. The CDR3 consists of 14 residues. For the CDR3, the DNA is TGTGCCAGCAGCTTTGAGGTTTCTCGGGGGGAGCAGTTCTTC. Translation gives CASSFEVSRGEQFF.

This chain uses TRBV27 with TRBJ1-5; 8 bases are a match to TRBD1. CDR3 length: 16 residues. The V gene end was trimmed by 5 bases and the J gene end by 5 bases; junction bases not matched to a gene: 11. From germline, CDR1 is MNHEY and CDR2 SMNVEV (reference sequence). CDR3 loop: CASSPFGQGADQPQHF. CDR3 coding DNA: TGTGCCAGCAGTCCCTTCGGGCAGGGGGCGGATCAGCCCCAGCATTTT.

This sequence joins TRBV19 and TRBJ2-3, with 7 bases identical to TRBD2. This CDR3 comprises 12 residues. V trimming: 6 bases; J trimming: 6 bases; junction bases outside the gene matches: 3. Germline lookup yields CDR1 LNHDA and CDR2 SQIVND (reference sequence). The CDR3 loop reads CASRQGGDTQYF. The CDR3 DNA follows: TGTGCCAGTAGGCAGGGAGGGGATACGCAGTATTTT.

The chain links TRBV6-5 to TRBJ1-1; TRBD1 is a possible D gene (6 bases). V was pared by 5 bases and J by 0 bases, with 13 bases between. This CDR3 spans 15 amino acids. Germline CDR1 MNHEY, CDR2 SVGAGI. The DNA for the CDR3 is TGTGCCAGCAGTAAATCGTACAGGGTGAACACTGAAGCTTTCTTT. As protein: CASSKSYRVNTEAFF.

This rearrangement joins TRBV15 to TRBJ1-3; D is ambiguous. This CDR3 has 15 amino acids. CDR1 LNHNV and CDR2 YYDKDF come from the germline V gene (reference sequence). The V end was cut by 0 bases, the J end by 3 bases, with 9 bases between. The CDR3 DNA sequence: TGTGCCACCAGCAGAGATCAAGGGAGTGGAAACACCATATATTTT. This gives the protein CATSRDQGSGNTIYF.

This sequence joins TRBV30 and TRBJ1-4; tentative D call: TRBD1 (5 bases). This CDR3 has 13 amino acids. Trimming took off 8 bases at V and 4 bases at J, with 14 bases between the two ends. CDR1 is GTSNPN, CDR2 SVGIG, per germline (reference sequence). The CDR3 bases are TGTGCCGGACATGACAGTCGTAATGAAAAACTGTTTTTT. Translated: CAGHDSRNEKLFF. The whole variable domain, filled in from reference TRBV30 and TRBJ1-4, reads SQTIHQWPATLVQPVGSPLSLECTVEGTSNPNLYWYRQAAGRGLQLLFYSVGIGQISSEVPQNLSASRPQDRQFILSSKKLLLSDSGFYLCAGHDSRNEKLFFGSGTQLSVL.

The rearrangement links TRBV5-4 to TRBJ1-1, with D possibly being TRBD1 (6 bases). From germline, CDR1 is SGHNT and CDR2 YYREEE (reference sequence). V lost 3 bases, J lost 5 bases, and 17 bases lay in between. The CDR3 sequence is 15 residues long. The CDR3 DNA reads TGTGCCAGCAGCTGGGGGGCGGGGGCGGGGACTGAAGCTTTCTTT. Translating it yields CASSWGAGAGTEAFF.

The chain joins TRBV28 to TRBJ2-1; 7 positions agree with TRBD2. The J segment lost 0 bases and the V segment lost 6 bases, leaving 2 bases of the junction unmatched. The germline gives CDR1 MDHEN, CDR2 SYDVKM. The CDR3 consists of 14 residues. The CDR3 DNA follows: TGTGCCAGCAGAGGGACTATCTCCTACAATGAGCAGTTCTTC. Protein: CASRGTISYNEQFF.

The chain employs TRBV7-9 and TRBJ1-5, with 10 bases lining up with TRBD1. V gave up 4 bases and J gave up 4 bases; unmatched junction bases: 1. The V gene's germline CDR1 is SEHNR and CDR2 FQNEAQ (reference sequence). The CDR3 runs to 14 residues. This CDR3 is CASSSGQGNQPQHF. Here the CDR3 DNA reads TGTGCCAGCAGCTCGGGACAGGGGAATCAGCCCCAGCATTTT.